This TCR beta chain was profiled in a study of blood T cell repertoires in COVID-19. On the study more broadly: Sites across the United States, Italy and Spain contributed samples from acute and convalescent COVID-19. Nucleic acid was either cDNA or gDNA, and it came from T cells, B-cell-depleted T cells, or PBMCs.

Sequencing was performed with immunoSEQ multiplex PCR; in TCRdb, only in-frame clones are kept and a portion is missing. This table has approximately 110,000 clones, approximately 85% appearing once. The CDR3 sequence is 16 residues long. Trimming left V 4 bases short and J 0 bases short, with 11 bases between. The V gene's germline CDR1 is KGHDR and CDR2 SFDVKD. The chain has TRBV24-1 and TRBJ2-2; D remains ambiguous. This clonotype was sampled from a man aged 70-80 years with acute or convalescent COVID-19. Material for sequencing was peripheral blood. The CDR3 reads CATSDPSGPNTGELFF. For the CDR3, the DNA is TGTGCCACCAGTGACCCTTCGGGTCCGAACACCGGGGAGCTGTTTTTT.